This T cell receptor (beta chain) was sequenced during a study of blood T cell repertoires in COVID-19. Whole-study context: The analysed material was cDNA or gDNA that came from T cells, B-cell-depleted T cells, or PBMCs.

J was trimmed by 2 bases and V by 0 bases; bases with no gene match: 2. Germline values: CDR1 SGDLS, CDR2 YYNGEE. This CDR3 spans 14 amino acids. Original data processing: Amplification with reference gene primers provided the estimates of nucleated cell counts. Produced via immunoSEQ multiplex PCR; TCRdb's table is partial and in-frame only. V, J and clone size are those of that table, while D and trimming were read from the DNA. The sample lists under 150,000 clones, about 80% occurring once. Input material: peripheral blood. V usage is TRBV9 and J usage is TRBJ2-7, with TRBD1 matching 7 bases. The TCR sequence derives from a woman aged 60-75 years with acute or convalescent COVID-19. CDR3 loop: CASSVGGQPYEQYF. Written as DNA, the CDR3 is TGTGCCAGCAGCGTAGGGGGACAGCCCTACGAGCAGTACTTC.